This T cell receptor beta chain was captured by sequencing in a study of human T cells and chemical hapten exposure. About the research overall: Upper-back patch tests with 0.01% DPC were read at 6 days.

Whole-study findings and limits: Sensitizing with DPC caused no change in TCRs above 1 in 1000 frequency. Compared to controls, expanded TCRs made significantly more large clusters of similar CDR3s.

Details on this clonotype: Its matching antigen is unknown. This may be a read error, as it is one base from a much larger clone. Because the CDR3 is missing its conserved closing phenylalanine or tryptophan, this is likely a read error.

This sample's time point: pre-sensitization, week 0. Treatment reported: therapeutic diphenylcyclopropenone sensitization with weekly scalp DPC. Each CDR3 protein gets one entry after TCRdb re-called the RACE reads with MiXCR. The sample has roughly 380,000 distinct CDR3 sequences, 5.1% seen once. Trimming cost V 3 bases and J 5 bases, with 10 bases left between them. The CDR3 covers 13 residues. The germline gives CDR1 SGHDN, CDR2 FVKESK. The rearrangement links TRBV14 to TRBJ1-1, with D tentatively TRBD1 (6 bases). This receptor was taken from a woman aged 45 to 65 with alopecia areata. Some clones in this sample may be carry-over from other donors' samples. Source: whole blood, taken in connection with sensitization to the hapten diphenylcyclopropenone (DPC). Here the CDR3 DNA reads TGTGCCAGCAGCCACAGGGGAGGGACTGAAGCTTTCTCT. Its protein product is CASSHRGGTEAFS.